The clone carrying this T cell receptor (beta chain) was observed at least ten times. As yet, its antigen is unknown. MiXCR, run by TCRdb on the 5' RACE reads, gives a single entry per CDR3 protein. The profile shows approximately 160,000 distinct CDR3 sequences, approximately 6.2% of them singletons. This sample was taken from a study of T cells after yellow fever vaccination. General observations from the study: Highly abundant clonotypes carried over from the bulk population could end up in FACS-sorted repertoires as contaminants. Post-booster repertoires contained most primary-vaccination clones again (96% CD4, about 90% CD8). Among all clonotypes, a small share was observed in both CD4 and CD8 compartments.

Trimming cost V 1 base and J 2 bases; bases outside gene matches: 0. This CDR3 has 15 amino acids. Germline V gives CDR1 LGHDT, CDR2 YNNKEL (reference sequence). The input for sequencing was CD4+ T cells sorted from PBMCs, taken on the day of the first yellow fever vaccination. The source of this sequence is a man younger than 30 who received the YFV17D yellow fever vaccine. The chain recombines TRBV3-1 with TRBJ2-1; 9 positions agree with TRBD2. The CDR3 loop reads CASSQGLAAYNEQFF. The DNA of the CDR3 is TGTGCCAGCAGCCAAGGACTAGCGGCCTACAATGAGCAGTTCTTC.